The 8 T cell receptor beta chains reported below all come from one sample, sequenced in a study of cytomegalovirus exposure and HLA in healthy donors. Researchers ran the PCR with 60 Vbeta and 13 Jbeta primers. The method was immunoSEQ multiplex PCR; TCRdb's version includes in-frame clones alone and lacks a portion of them. The data show 75,000 to 80,000 clones, about 78% seen once. The material sequenced was PBMCs. The receptors come from a woman aged 40 to 50 in good health and CMV-seropositive.

This chain links TRBV2 with TRBJ2-7; perhaps TRBD2 as D (5 bases). Per germline, CDR1 SNHLY and CDR2 FYNNEI. Between the trimmed V and J ends, which lost 1 base and 7 bases, there was a span of 8 bases. The CDR3 totals 12 residues. CDR3 residues: CASSEGTGEQYF. CDR3 nucleotides: TGTGCCAGCAGTGAAGGGACGGGGGAGCAGTACTTC.

The chain links TRBV2 to TRBJ2-7, with TRBD1 matching over 10 bases. The germline V gene has CDR1 SNHLY and CDR2 FYNNEI. With 10 bases clipped from V and 5 bases from J, the junction kept 8 bases outside the gene matches. CDR3 size: 13 residues. The CDR3: CATGGDRGHEQYF. In DNA form, the CDR3 reads TGTGCCACCGGGGGGGACAGGGGACACGAGCAGTACTTC.

The chain couples TRBV11-2 to TRBJ1-1; 7 bases are shared with TRBD1. The CDR3 runs to 15 residues. V lost 0 bases to trimming and J lost 8 bases; unmatched junction nucleotides: 9. CDR1 is SGHAT and CDR2 is FQNNGV in the germline V gene. CDR3 residues: CASSLDSLGGQEAFF. The CDR3 DNA reads as TGTGCCAGCAGCTTAGACAGCCTTGGGGGACAGGAAGCTTTCTTT.

The rearrangement links TRBV10-3 to TRBJ1-2; tentative D call: TRBD1 (6 bases). V gave up 3 bases and J gave up 5 bases, with 16 bases separating them. There are 15 residues in the CDR3. CDR1 is ENHRY and CDR2 is SYGVKD in the germline V gene. This chain's CDR3 is CAISDLDRTGYGYTF. The DNA for the CDR3 is TGTGCCATCAGTGATTTGGACAGAACTGGGTATGGCTACACCTTC.

The chain recombines TRBV28 with TRBJ2-5; 8 bases map to TRBD2. The CDR3 length is 11 residues. J was trimmed by 10 bases and V by 6 bases; bases with no gene match: 4. The germline gives CDR1 MDHEN, CDR2 SYDVKM. CDR3: CASSHAGGQYF. The DNA of the CDR3 is TGTGCCAGCAGCCACGCGGGGGGCCAGTACTTC.

The genes are TRBV28 and TRBJ1-3; 7 bases are shared with TRBD1. The V and J ends lost 1 base and 1 base, in that order; junction bases with no gene match: 7. Germline loops: CDR1 MDHEN, CDR2 SYDVKM. The CDR3 totals 17 residues. The CDR3 region has the DNA TGTGCCAGCAGTTTATTGGCAGGGGGTATTTCTGGAAACACCATATATTTT. Its translation is CASSLLAGGISGNTIYF.

This chain joins TRBV29-1 and TRBJ2-2; D gene ambiguous. The CDR3 runs to 12 residues. Trimming took 7 bases from V and 1 from J, leaving 7 bases between them. The germline CDR1 and CDR2 sequences are SQVTM and ANQGSEA. CDR3 protein: CSAHKNTGELFF. The CDR3 nucleotides read TGCAGCGCCCACAAGAACACCGGGGAGCTGTTTTTT.

Points on this clone: Other DNA sequences from this sample encode an identical CDR3 as well. This chain links TRBV7-3 with TRBJ2-5; 14 positions agree with TRBD2. CDR3 length: 16 amino acids. Trimming took 2 bases from V and 1 from J; bases not matched to a gene: 0. Germline CDR1 reads SGHTA; CDR2 reads FQGTGA. The CDR3 reads CASSLGLAGGQETQYF. CDR3 in DNA: TGTGCCAGCAGCTTAGGACTAGCGGGGGGCCAAGAGACCCAGTACTTC.